These 20 T cell receptor beta chains came from one sample sequenced in a study of shared clonotypes between healthy human individuals. Only in-frame clones appear in the TCRdb table, and some are missing; sequencing was by immunoSEQ multiplex PCR. The data show hundreds of thousands of clones, 90% to 95% seen once. As defined, naive CD8 cells were CD45RO-negative and positively selected for CCR7, with terminally differentiated effector memory CD45RA+ cells excluded. Sequenced input: naive CD8+ T cells sorted from blood. All receptors come from a woman in her twenties or thirties in good health.

The V and J genes are TRBV7-9 and TRBJ2-7; 7 bases fit TRBD2. Looked up from germline, CDR1 is SEHNR and CDR2 is FQNEAQ (reference sequence). The ends lost 2 bases at V and 1 base at J; junction bases unmatched: 5. The CDR3 is 15 residues long. The DNA for the CDR3 is TGTGCCAGCAGCTTATCCACTAGCGAATCCTACGAGCAGTACTTC. This gives the protein CASSLSTSESYEQYF.

This chain links TRBV5-6 with TRBJ2-7; possible D gene TRBD2, 6 bases. Trimming removed 3 bases from V and 2 bases from J, with 12 bases in between. Germline V lookup: CDR1 SGHDT, CDR2 YYEEEE. This CDR3 is 14 amino acids long. CDR3 DNA sequence: TGTGCCAGCAGCTCTCGCGGGAATACCTACGAGCAGTACTTC. This translates into CASSSRGNTYEQYF.

The chain uses TRBV6-6 and TRBJ2-5; 8 bases align to TRBD2. The DNA end favors TRBJ2-7, so the J call may be wrong. Germline-derived CDR1 and CDR2 are MNHNY and SVGAGI (reference sequence). The CDR3 covers 14 residues. The CDR3 protein is CASSRFLAGSEQYF. For the CDR3, the DNA is TGTGCCAGCAGTCGGTTTTTAGCGGGAAGCGAGCAGTACTTC.

The rearrangement links TRBV27 to TRBJ1-2; no reliable D call. Trimming pared 5 bases from V and 4 bases from J, leaving 14 bases between. The CDR3 length is 14 residues. Germline V gene sequence: CDR1 MNHEY, CDR2 SMNVEV (reference sequence). In DNA form, the CDR3 reads TGTGCCAGCAGTCCTTCCTGGGGAGCCTATGGCTACACCTTC. The encoded protein is CASSPSWGAYGYTF.

The chain couples TRBV6-1 to TRBJ2-7; the D gene is possibly TRBD2 (7 bases). Germline loops: CDR1 MNHNS, CDR2 SASEGT. Between the trimmed V and J ends, which lost 4 bases and 2 bases, there was a span of 12 bases. The CDR3 is 14 amino acids. CDR3 residues: CASSVGGATYEQYF. The CDR3 DNA follows: TGTGCCAGCAGTGTTGGGGGGGCCACCTACGAGCAGTACTTC.

The rearrangement joins TRBV13 to TRBJ2-4; TRBD1 matches 7 bases. This CDR3 has 14 residues. J gave up 1 base and V 5 bases, and 2 bases lay outside the gene matches. Germline V gene lookup returns CDR1 PRHDT and CDR2 FYEKMQ (reference sequence). The CDR3 loop is CASSTTGAKNIQYF. The DNA for the CDR3 is TGTGCCAGCAGCACGACAGGGGCCAAAAACATTCAGTACTTC.

Regarding this clone: The sample holds other DNA sequences that translate to the same CDR3. The chain couples TRBV28 to TRBJ1-5; D is uncertain. This CDR3 has 14 residues. CDR1 and CDR2 (germline): MDHEN, SYDVKM. V shed 2 bases and J shed 0 bases, with 5 bases lying between them. CDR3 sequence: CASSLVYSNQPQHF. DNA for the CDR3: TGTGCCAGCAGTTTAGTGTATAGCAATCAGCCCCAGCATTTT.

The chain has TRBV4-2 and TRBJ2-2; D unclear. Looked up from germline, CDR1 is LGHNA and CDR2 is YNFKEQ. Trimming left V 3 bases short and J 2 bases short, with 7 bases between. The CDR3 runs to 14 residues. The DNA of the CDR3 is TGTGCCAGCAGCCATGAACTAAACACCGGGGAGCTGTTTTTT. Amino acid sequence: CASSHELNTGELFF.

The genes are TRBV30 and TRBJ1-2; maybe TRBD1 (5 bases). Germline V lookup: CDR1 GTSNPN, CDR2 SVGIG (reference sequence). V shed 0 bases and J shed 1 base, with 6 bases lying between them. This CDR3 spans 13 amino acids. CDR3 in amino acids: CAWSVGDNYGYTF. The CDR3 DNA follows: TGTGCCTGGAGTGTGGGGGATAACTATGGCTACACCTTC. Combining the CDR3 with reference TRBV30 and TRBJ1-2 gives the whole variable domain SQTIHQWPATLVQPVGSPLSLECTVEGTSNPNLYWYRQAAGRGLQLLFYSVGIGQISSEVPQNLSASRPQDRQFILSSKKLLLSDSGFYLCAWSVGDNYGYTFGSGTRLTVV.

This chain links TRBV28 with TRBJ1-1; TRBD1 might be the D (5 bases). Trimming removed 3 bases at V and 2 bases at J, with 16 bases between. Germline CDR1 reads MDHEN; CDR2 reads SYDVKM. The CDR3 is made up of 16 amino acids. CDR3 DNA sequence: TGTGCCAGCAGTTTCCCCCTCGACAGCCTTAACACTGAAGCTTTCTTT. Translation: CASSFPLDSLNTEAFF.

The rearrangement links TRBV13 to TRBJ2-7, with D perhaps matching TRBD2 (5 bases). This CDR3 has 14 residues. V lost 5 bases and J lost 5, with 16 bases in between. The germline V gene encodes CDR1 PRHDT and CDR2 FYEKMQ (reference sequence). For the CDR3, the DNA is TGTGCCAGCAGCCCTCGGGTAAAGGAGGACGAGCAGTACTTC. Translated: CASSPRVKEDEQYF.

The rearrangement joins TRBV4-1 to TRBJ2-1; TRBD2 matches 7 bases. Germline V gene lookup returns CDR1 MGHRA and CDR2 YSYEKL. V lost 1 base to trimming and J lost 0 bases; unmatched junction nucleotides: 6. The CDR3 totals 17 residues. In nucleotides, the CDR3 is TGCGCCAGCAGCCAAGTTCTAGCGGCGAGCTCCTACAATGAGCAGTTCTTC. Its translation: CASSQVLAASSYNEQFF.

The genes are TRBV27 and TRBJ1-5, with 7 bases aligning to TRBD1. The length of the CDR3 is 12 residues. V trimming: 10 bases; J trimming: 5 bases; junction bases outside the gene matches: 5. Germline V gene sequence: CDR1 MNHEY, CDR2 SMNVEV (reference sequence). CDR3 nucleotide sequence: TGTGCCACCCGACAGGGTGATCAGCCCCAGCATTTT. This codes for CATRQGDQPQHF.

The rearrangement uses TRBV7-8 and TRBJ2-1; 9 nucleotides line up with TRBD2. The CDR3 extends over 17 amino acids. From germline, CDR1 is SGHVS and CDR2 FQNEAQ. Unmatched junction bases numbered 14, after V lost 4 bases and J lost 7 bases. For the CDR3, the DNA is TGTGCCAGCAGCTCTCCCCCAATAGCGGGAGAGGGAAATGAGCAGTTCTTC. Translated, it gives CASSSPPIAGEGNEQFF. The variable domain in full, with the rest retrieved from reference TRBV7-8 and TRBJ2-1, is GAGVSQSPRYKVAKRGQDVALRCDPISGHVSLFWYQQALGQGPEFLTYFQNEAQLDKSGLPSDRFFAERPEGSVSTLKIQRTQQEDSAVYLCASSSPPIAGEGNEQFFGPGTRLTVL.

The rearrangement links TRBV13 to TRBJ2-7, with 7 bases lining up with TRBD2. This CDR3 is 15 amino acids long. The V gene end was trimmed by 4 bases and the J gene end by 2 bases; junction bases not matched to a gene: 8. CDR1 is PRHDT and CDR2 is FYEKMQ in the germline V gene (reference sequence). The CDR3 is CASSSSGITPYEQYF. The CDR3 region has the DNA TGTGCCAGCAGCTCCAGCGGGATTACCCCCTACGAGCAGTACTTC. The whole variable domain, remainder taken from reference TRBV13 and TRBJ2-7, is AAGVIQSPRHLIKEKRETATLKCYPIPRHDTVYWYQQGPGQDPQFLISFYEKMQSDKGSIPDRFSAQQFSDYHSELNMSSLELGDSALYFCASSSSGITPYEQYFGPGTRLTVT.

The chain links TRBV10-2 to TRBJ2-3; weak D call: TRBD2 (6 bases). Trimming pared 8 bases from V and 6 bases from J, leaving 27 bases between. Germline CDR1 reads WSHSY; CDR2 reads SAAADI. The CDR3 sequence is 17 residues long. The CDR3 reads CASDVTPSRRAEDTQYF. The DNA of the CDR3 is TGCGCCAGCGACGTAACCCCTAGCCGGAGGGCCGAGGATACGCAGTATTTT.

This clone was detected only once. This chain uses TRBV4-2 with TRBJ2-7; perhaps TRBD2 as D (5 bases). Trimming pared 1 base from V and 1 base from J, leaving 20 bases between. CDR3 size: 18 residues. Per germline, CDR1 LGHNA and CDR2 YNFKEQ. CDR3 loop: CASSQVIRGSGDSYEQYF. CDR3 DNA sequence: TGTGCCAGCAGCCAAGTCATCCGGGGAAGCGGTGATTCCTACGAGCAGTACTTC.

The chain employs TRBV7-2 and TRBJ2-7; 7 positions agree with TRBD1. Germline-derived CDR1 and CDR2 are SGHTA and FQGNSA. Trimming took 5 bases from V and 2 from J; bases not matched to a gene: 6. The length of the CDR3 is 14 residues. CDR3 coding DNA: TGTGCCAGCAGCAACCGGGACAGTCCCTACGAGCAGTACTTC. Its translation is CASSNRDSPYEQYF.

V gene TRBV19 combines with J gene TRBJ1-2; tentative D call: TRBD1 (6 bases). CDR1 is LNHDA, CDR2 SQIVND, per germline (reference sequence). The CDR3 extends over 15 amino acids. V was shortened by 3 bases and J by 4 bases, with 15 bases between the two germline ends. Here the CDR3 reads CASSMARGYPYGYTF. The DNA of the CDR3 is TGTGCCAGTAGTATGGCCAGGGGCTATCCCTATGGCTACACCTTC.

The rearrangement uses TRBV5-6 and TRBJ2-5, with D perhaps TRBD2 (6 bases). With the DNA end fitting TRBJ2-7 better, the J assignment may be wrong. This CDR3 has 14 amino acids. Looked up from germline, CDR1 is SGHDT and CDR2 is YYEEEE. The CDR3, as DNA: TGTGCCAGCAGCTTGGTTGCGGGGTTTGACGAGCAGTACTTC. Translation: CASSLVAGFDEQYF.